These 9 T cell receptor beta chains originate from one sample sequenced in a study of cytomegalovirus exposure and HLA in healthy donors. The PCR employed 60 Vbeta primers together with 13 Jbeta primers. TCRdb's table, derived via immunoSEQ multiplex PCR, lists solely in-frame clones and lacks some. The sample carries fewer than 150,000 clones, around 74% recorded once. The sample taken for sequencing was PBMCs. The receptors were sampled from a man aged 30 to 45 in good health and CMV-seronegative.

This clone showed up just a few times. V gene TRBV7-2 combines with J gene TRBJ2-7, with D possibly TRBD1 on 7 matching bases. CDR3 length: 15 amino acids. V was cut by 6 bases and J by 3 bases, with 18 bases left in between. From germline, CDR1 is SGHTA and CDR2 FQGNSA. The CDR3 here is CASSLVGGQIYEQYF. CDR3 sequence (DNA): TGTGCCAGCAGTCTAGTGGGGGGACAGATCTACGAGCAGTACTTC.

The J gene is TRBJ2-7, the V gene TRBV7-9, with D unresolved. This CDR3 is built from 13 residues. Germline V lookup: CDR1 SEHNR, CDR2 FQNEAQ (reference sequence). V was clipped by 1 base and J by 6 bases, with 10 bases between them. CDR3: CASSLGWQIEQYF. As DNA, the CDR3 is TGTGCCAGCAGCTTAGGTTGGCAGATCGAGCAGTACTTC.

J is TRBJ2-3 and V is TRBV2; TRBD1 matches 7 bases. From germline, CDR1 is SNHLY and CDR2 FYNNEI. The CDR3 runs 15 residues. V shed 3 bases, J shed 2 bases, and the junction held 5 bases outside the gene matches. CDR3 region: CASSDGTENTDTQYF. CDR3 coding DNA: TGTGCCAGCAGTGACGGGACAGAAAACACAGATACGCAGTATTTT. The full variable domain, completed using reference TRBV2 and TRBJ2-3, is EPEVTQTPSHQVTQMGQEVILRCVPISNHLYFYWYRQILGQKVEFLVSFYNNEISEKSEIFDDQFSVERPDGSNFTLKIRSTKLEDSAMYFCASSDGTENTDTQYFGPGTRLTVL.

V gene TRBV15 combines with J gene TRBJ2-1, with a weak D call TRBD1 (5 bases). The CDR3 is 16 residues long. Germline V gene data show CDR1 as LNHNV and CDR2 as YYDKDF (reference sequence). V was trimmed by 5 bases and J by 3 bases, leaving 17 bases between them. The CDR3 DNA reads TGTGCCACCAGCCCCCTAGGGGAATTCGACTACAATGAGCAGTTCTTC. This sequence encodes CATSPLGEFDYNEQFF. Variable domain in full (rest from reference TRBV15 and TRBJ2-1): DAMVIQNPRYQVTQFGKPVTLSCSQTLNHNVMYWYQQKSSQAPKLLFHYYDKDFNNEADTPDNFQSRRPNTSFCFLDIRSPGLGDTAMYLCATSPLGEFDYNEQFFGPGTRLTVL.

J is TRBJ2-7 and V is TRBV9, with 9 bases lining up with TRBD1. V dropped 2 bases and J dropped 2; count of bases not matched to a gene: 2. The CDR3 length is 14 residues. The germline V gene encodes CDR1 SGDLS and CDR2 YYNGEE. The CDR3 sequence: CASSVGTGTYEQYF. In nucleotides, the CDR3 is TGTGCCAGCAGCGTTGGGACAGGGACCTACGAGCAGTACTTC.

J is TRBJ1-2 and V is TRBV4-3, with a weak D call TRBD1 (5 bases). This CDR3 is built from 15 residues. Per germline, CDR1 LGHNA and CDR2 YSLEER. Trimming removed 0 bases from V and 4 bases from J, with 12 bases in between. The CDR3 reads CASSQDSGTTYGYTF. The CDR3 nucleotides read TGCGCCAGCAGCCAAGATTCCGGGACTACCTATGGCTACACCTTC.

Concerning this clone itself: The sample contains more than one DNA sequence encoding this CDR3. The rearrangement uses TRBV27 and TRBJ2-3; D call uncertain. Germline V lookup: CDR1 MNHEY, CDR2 SMNVEV (reference sequence). The V and J ends lost 6 bases and 1 base respectively, with 8 bases between them. This CDR3 is built from 13 residues. This CDR3 reads CASSLRGTDTQYF. The CDR3 bases are TGTGCCAGCAGCCTTCGGGGCACAGATACGCAGTATTTT.

This chain connects TRBV14 to TRBJ1-6, with TRBD1 as a possible D gene (5 bases). Germline V gene data show CDR1 as SGHDN and CDR2 as FVKESK. The CDR3 totals 18 residues. Trimming stripped 1 base from V and 10 bases from J, with 23 bases between. The CDR3 here is CASSQALARGGPGSPLHF. As DNA, the CDR3 is TGTGCCAGCAGCCAAGCATTGGCGAGGGGAGGGCCTGGCTCACCCCTCCACTTT. Full variable domain (missing parts from reference TRBV14 and TRBJ1-6): EAGVTQFPSHSVIEKGQTVTLRCDPISGHDNLYWYRRVMGKEIKFLLHFVKESKQDESGMPNNRFLAERTGGTYSTLKVQPAELEDSGVYFCASSQALARGGPGSPLHFGNGTRLTVT.

This chain connects TRBV6-5 to TRBJ1-1, with D possibly matching TRBD1 (5 bases). This CDR3 comprises 14 residues. Germline V gene data show CDR1 as MNHEY and CDR2 as SVGAGI. Between the trimmed V and J ends, which lost 4 bases and 1 base, there was a span of 10 bases. The DNA for the CDR3 is TGTGCCAGCAGTTGGGAGGGACCGAACACTGAAGCTTTCTTT. Amino acid sequence: CASSWEGPNTEAFF.